This T cell receptor beta chain was retrieved from a study of T cells in Graves' hyperthyroidism and ophthalmopathy. This clonotype was seen at least ten times. Its target is unknown. The CDR3 is 12 residues long. Germline CDR1 DFQATT, CDR2 SNEGSKA (reference sequence). The authors obtained PBMCs from roughly 9.7 ml of fresh peripheral blood. Study conclusions and caveats: The model identified upcoming ophthalmopathy a median approximately six months ahead of onset. Expanded thyroid clonotypes (above 0.001) were mostly also found in blood. Through a model of 13 V-J features, ophthalmopathy was separated from stable hyperthyroidism.

TCR beta CDR3 sequences were amplified from RNA transcripts. RT-PCR in the first round (using the HTBI primer set) targeted the TCR CDR3. Via MiXCR, TCRdb re-called the multiplex PCR reads, giving one row per CDR3 protein. The data show a few hundred thousand distinct CDR3 sequences, around 20% seen once. Material: blood. This TCR was recovered from a man aged 18 to 30 with Graves' hyperthyroidism. V usage is TRBV20-1 and J usage is TRBJ1-5; D not certain. CDR3 loop: CSAGLSNQPQHF. The CDR3 DNA sequence: TGCAGCGCTGGACTAAGCAATCAGCCCCAGCATTTT.